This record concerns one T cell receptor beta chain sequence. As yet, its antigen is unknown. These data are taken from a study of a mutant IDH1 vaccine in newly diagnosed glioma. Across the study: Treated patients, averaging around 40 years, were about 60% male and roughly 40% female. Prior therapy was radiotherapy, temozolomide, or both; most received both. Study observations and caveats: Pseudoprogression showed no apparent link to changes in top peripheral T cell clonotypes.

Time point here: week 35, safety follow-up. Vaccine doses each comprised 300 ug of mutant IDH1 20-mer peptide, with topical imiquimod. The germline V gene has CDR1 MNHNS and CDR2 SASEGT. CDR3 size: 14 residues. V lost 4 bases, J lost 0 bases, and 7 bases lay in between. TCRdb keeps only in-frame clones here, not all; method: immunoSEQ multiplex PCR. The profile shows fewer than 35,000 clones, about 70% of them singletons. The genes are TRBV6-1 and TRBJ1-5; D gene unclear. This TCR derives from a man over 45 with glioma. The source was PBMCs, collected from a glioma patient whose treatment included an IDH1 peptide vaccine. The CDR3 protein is CASSATDSNQPQHF. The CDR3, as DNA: TGTGCCAGCAGTGCCACAGATAGCAATCAGCCCCAGCATTTT.